The rows below give T cell receptor beta chains drawn from one sample of a study of CD4 T cells in relation to SARS-CoV-2 and coronaviruses. Sequencing was performed with immunoSEQ multiplex PCR; in TCRdb, only in-frame clones are kept and a portion is missing. Of 38,000 or so clones listed, around three quarters are singletons. These TCRs' antigens remain unknown. The sequenced sample was memory CD4+ T cells from PBMCs, cultured in vitro. All receptors derive from an adult with COVID-19. Each CDR3 is given with its conserved first and last residue. Fields, in order: D gene, V gene, J gene, clone size, CDR3 DNA, CDR3 protein. A D gene is named only where the DNA matches it firmly. Size tells how often a clone was seen (once, few, many) or the class of an expanded clone, and some rows leave it out.

d_gene: .; v_gene: TRBV5-1; j_gene: TRBJ1-2; abundance: .; CDR3nt: TGCGCCAGCAGCCTCGCAGGGGATGGCTACACCTTC; CDR3aa: CASSLAGDGYTF
d_gene: TRBD2; v_gene: TRBV6-1; j_gene: TRBJ2-3; abundance: .; CDR3nt: TGTGCCAGCAGTGAAGGGCTAGCGGGAGGGGGGAACACAGATACGCAGTATTTT; CDR3aa: CASSEGLAGGGNTDTQYF
d_gene: TRBD1; v_gene: TRBV20-1; j_gene: TRBJ1-2; abundance: .; CDR3nt: TGCAGTGCTAGTTGGACAGGACTGCCCTCCTATGGCTACACCTTC; CDR3aa: CSASWTGLPSYGYTF
d_gene: .; v_gene: TRBV5-1; j_gene: TRBJ2-5; abundance: .; CDR3nt: TGCGCCAGCAGCGGGGGCCAGGGCTACCAAGAGACCCAGTACTTC; CDR3aa: CASSGGQGYQETQYF
d_gene: .; v_gene: TRBV11-1; j_gene: TRBJ2-2; abundance: once; CDR3nt: TGTGCCAGCAGCTCCTCAGGGTACACCGGGGAGCTGTTTTTT; CDR3aa: CASSSSGYTGELFF
d_gene: .; v_gene: TRBV19; j_gene: TRBJ2-3; abundance: .; CDR3nt: TGTGCCAGTAGTATCCCCCCTGGGGATACGCAGTATTTT; CDR3aa: CASSIPPGDTQYF
d_gene: .; v_gene: TRBV7-9; j_gene: TRBJ2-2; abundance: few; CDR3nt: TGTGCCATCGATGAAACCGGGGAGCTGTTTTTT; CDR3aa: CAIDETGELFF
d_gene: .; v_gene: TRBV5-6; j_gene: TRBJ1-5; abundance: .; CDR3nt: TGTGCCAGCAGCAGGAGGTCGGGGCATCAGCCCCAGCATTTT; CDR3aa: CASSRRSGHQPQHF
d_gene: .; v_gene: TRBV3-1/TRBV3-2; j_gene: TRBJ2-7; abundance: .; CDR3nt: TGTGCCAGCAGCCAAGAACGGGGCGGCAGACACTTGCAGTACTTC; CDR3aa: CASSQERGGRHLQYF
d_gene: TRBD1; v_gene: TRBV7-9; j_gene: TRBJ2-7; abundance: .; CDR3nt: TGTGCCAGCAGACACAGGGGACCGATTGATTCCTACGAGCAGTACTTC; CDR3aa: CASRHRGPIDSYEQYF
d_gene: .; v_gene: TRBV5-4; j_gene: TRBJ1-6; abundance: .; CDR3nt: TGTGCCAGCAGCCAGGACAGATACGGTTCACCCCTCCACTTT; CDR3aa: CASSQDRYGSPLHF
d_gene: .; v_gene: TRBV9; j_gene: TRBJ1-2; abundance: once; CDR3nt: TGTGCCAGCAGCGTAGACGCCACAGCAGGTGGCTACACCTTC; CDR3aa: CASSVDATAGGYTF
d_gene: .; v_gene: TRBV19; j_gene: TRBJ2-3; abundance: .; CDR3nt: TGTGCCAGTAGTATGACGGGCCGCACAGATACGCAGTATTTT; CDR3aa: CASSMTGRTDTQYF
d_gene: .; v_gene: TRBV19; j_gene: TRBJ1-5; abundance: .; CDR3nt: TGTGCCAGTAGTATTCGGGGGTTAGGGAATCAGCCCCAGCATTTT; CDR3aa: CASSIRGLGNQPQHF
d_gene: .; v_gene: TRBV3-1/TRBV3-2; j_gene: TRBJ1-4; abundance: .; CDR3nt: TGTGCCAGCAGCCAAGCTGGGGGGCGCTTTCGGTCTGATGAAAAACTGTTTTTT; CDR3aa: CASSQAGGRFRSDEKLFF
d_gene: TRBD1; v_gene: TRBV7-8; j_gene: TRBJ1-2; abundance: .; CDR3nt: TGTGCCAGCAGCTTAGCGGGGACAGTCCTCGACTATGGCTACACCTTC; CDR3aa: CASSLAGTVLDYGYTF
d_gene: .; v_gene: TRBV18; j_gene: TRBJ2-3; abundance: .; CDR3nt: TGTGCCAGCTCACCCATAACAAGCACAGATACGCAGTATTTT; CDR3aa: CASSPITSTDTQYF
d_gene: .; v_gene: TRBV10-3; j_gene: TRBJ1-2; abundance: .; CDR3nt: TGTGCCACCCTGTCCGCCGGGGTATATGGCTACACCTTC; CDR3aa: CATLSAGVYGYTF
d_gene: .; v_gene: TRBV6-5; j_gene: TRBJ1-4; abundance: .; CDR3nt: TGTGCCAGCAGTTACCGACCCGGGGGCGAAAAACTGTTTTTT; CDR3aa: CASSYRPGGEKLFF
d_gene: TRBD1; v_gene: TRBV29-1; j_gene: TRBJ2-1; abundance: once; CDR3nt: TGCAGCGTTCCGGGACAGGGCGGGTTCCTCAATGAGCAGTTCTTC; CDR3aa: CSVPGQGGFLNEQFF
d_gene: TRBD1; v_gene: TRBV5-1; j_gene: TRBJ2-1; abundance: .; CDR3nt: TGCGCCAGCAGCTCCGGGACAGGGGTCTCCTACAATGAGCAGTTCTTC; CDR3aa: CASSSGTGVSYNEQFF
d_gene: .; v_gene: TRBV27; j_gene: TRBJ2-1; abundance: .; CDR3nt: TGTGCCAGCAGTTTCGGGAGAGTCGATGAGCAGTTCTTC; CDR3aa: CASSFGRVDEQFF